This paragraph reports one T cell receptor beta chain. This clonotype came up many times. It has no known antigen specificity. Base qualities were left out, and no much larger clone turns up one base away. The data belong to a study (dated by TCRdb to 2013 to 2016). Regarding the research as a whole: The study set out to test whether tumor-infiltrating Tregs in breast cancer get recruited from blood Tregs or are instead converted in situ from other CD4+ T cell subsets. Points the paper makes about the study in general: In terms of TCR gene usage, tumor memory CD4+ T cells clustered together with blood and lymph node memory CD4+ cells, as well as with lymph node naive CD4+ cells. The larger-cohort validation was restricted to a single TCR beta V-J rearrangement rather than whole repertoires. The greatest overlap of tumor-infiltrating Treg TCR alpha and beta sequences was observed with tumor naive CD4+ T cells, followed by blood naive CD4+ T cells.

Full-length TCR variable regions were amplified by 5' RACE PCR using constant-region reverse primers, and then by semi-nested PCR using Nested Universal Primer A. Using the ReliaPrep RNA Cell Miniprep System, total RNA was extracted, and the SMARTer RACE 5'/3' Kit was then used to reverse transcribe the RNA into 5'RACE-ready cDNA. An Illumina MiSeq was used to sequence the full-length TCR alpha and beta libraries, which had been barcoded with multiplex adaptors. In the authors' own workflow: For each of nine subset-tissue groups, sequencing data from the five patients were pooled, and the groups were compared by unsupervised clustering of TCR gene usage. Repertoire similarity was calculated with the Morisita-Horn index, weighting shared sequences by their contribution to each repertoire. The public reads were reanalyzed by TCRdb: fastp trimming at Q25, MiXCR alignment, in-frame beta chains only. Each CDR3 protein gets just one entry, which takes the most common genes and DNA from the rows behind it. The V and J calls were determined by TCRdb, not by the authors. This sample holds tens of thousands of distinct CDR3 sequences; approximately 25% were observed only once. Jointly, the top ten make up 4.3% of the sample.

Based on the germline V gene, the CDR1 and CDR2 sequences are LGHNA and YSLEER. For this chain, trimming is 3 bases at the V end and 8 bases at the J end, and the number of junction bases without a gene match is 7. Taken from cysteine to phenylalanine, the CDR3 has 14 residues. CDR3 DNA only is kept here, 42 bases in frame from base 1. Memory CD4+ T cells were isolated as CD4+CD45RO+CD25- cells. Tregs, naive and memory CD4+ T cells from tumor, blood and ipsilateral draining lymph nodes of five breast cancer patients underwent full-length TCR alpha and beta sequencing. Mononuclear cells from lymph nodes or over 45 ml of peripheral blood were isolated by Ficoll density gradient centrifugation. Sorted cell populations were confirmed by FACS to exceed 90% purity.

The chain employs TRBV4-3 and TRBJ1-1, and TRBD1 matches 9 of the central bases. The TCR comes from a female donor with breast cancer. Material for sequencing was memory CD4+ T cells sorted from blood. The intended sense of this specimen's cell subset or site label: memory CD4+ T cells, CD4+CD45RO+CD25-. The DNA reads TGCGCCAGCAGCCACGCGTCCGGGACAGGGGAAGCTTTCTTT. Its protein product is CASSHASGTGEAFF.